This T cell receptor beta chain was identified during a study of blood T cell repertoires in COVID-19. The CDR3 consists of 16 residues. Germline CDR1 and CDR2: MNHNS and SASEGT. V lost 2 bases and J 9 bases, leaving 20 bases between the germline ends. The repertoire was sequenced with immunoSEQ multiplex PCR; TCRdb's copy has only in-frame clones and lacks some. Here the sample spans 250,000 or so clones, approximately 92% being singletons. Sequences were obtained from peripheral blood. The chain couples TRBV6-1 to TRBJ2-1; D remains ambiguous. This sequence was found in a woman in her forties who had recovered from COVID-19. DNA for the CDR3: TGTGCCAGCAGTGAATTTAGCATGGTCCGGCCGGCTGAGCAGTTCTTC. Its protein is CASSEFSMVRPAEQFF.